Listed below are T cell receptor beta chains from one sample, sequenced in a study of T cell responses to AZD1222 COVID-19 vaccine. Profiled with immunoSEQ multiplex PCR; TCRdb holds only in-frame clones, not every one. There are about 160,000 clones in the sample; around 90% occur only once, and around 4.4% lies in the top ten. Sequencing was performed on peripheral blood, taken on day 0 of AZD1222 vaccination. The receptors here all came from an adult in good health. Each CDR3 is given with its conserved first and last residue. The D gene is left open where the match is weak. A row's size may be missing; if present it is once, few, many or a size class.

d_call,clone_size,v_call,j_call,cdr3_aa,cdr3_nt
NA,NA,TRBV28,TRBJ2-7,CASSFTPEGHEQYF,TGTGCCAGCAGTTTTACCCCCGAAGGCCACGAGCAGTACTTC
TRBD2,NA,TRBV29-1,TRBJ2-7,CSVEGLAGSYEQYF,TGCAGCGTCGAGGGACTAGCGGGTTCCTACGAGCAGTACTTC
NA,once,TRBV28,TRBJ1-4,CASMSGANEKLFF,TGTGCCAGCATGAGTGGAGCTAATGAAAAACTGTTTTTT
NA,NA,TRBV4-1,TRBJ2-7,CASSQRLVGTNEQYF,TGCGCCAGCAGCCAACGACTAGTAGGTACGAACGAGCAGTACTTC
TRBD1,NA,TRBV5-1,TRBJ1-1,CASKYRGENTEAFF,TGCGCCAGCAAATACAGGGGTGAGAACACTGAAGCTTTCTTT
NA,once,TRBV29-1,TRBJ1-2,CSAPTGLNYGYTF,TGCAGCGCCCCTACAGGACTTAACTATGGCTACACCTTC
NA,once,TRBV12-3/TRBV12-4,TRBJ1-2,CASSFYVAGGYTF,TGTGCCAGCAGTTTCTATGTTGCCGGAGGCTACACCTTC
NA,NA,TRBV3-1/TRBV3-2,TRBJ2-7,CASSQGYEQYF,TGTGCCAGCAGCCAAGGGTACGAGCAGTACTTC
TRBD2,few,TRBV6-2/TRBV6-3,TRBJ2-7,CASSYSTGGEQYF,TGTGCCAGCAGTTACTCTACGGGGGGAGAGCAGTACTTC
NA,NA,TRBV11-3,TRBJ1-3,CASSYRTTSSGNTIYF,TGTGCCAGCAGCTACCGGACAACTAGTTCTGGAAACACCATATATTTT
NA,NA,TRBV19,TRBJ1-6,CASCRGGSPLHF,TGTGCCAGCTGCCGGGGGGGTTCACCCCTCCACTTT
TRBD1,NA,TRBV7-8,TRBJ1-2,CASSRGQSPSRDYGYTF,TGTGCCAGCAGCCGGGGACAGTCCCCCAGTCGGGACTATGGCTACACCTTC
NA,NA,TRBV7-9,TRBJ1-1,CASSRQVMGAFF,TGTGCCAGCAGCCGACAGGTAATGGGAGCTTTCTTT
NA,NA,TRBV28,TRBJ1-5,CASSQPQHF,TGTGCCAGCAGTCAGCCCCAGCATTTT
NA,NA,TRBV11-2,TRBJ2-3,CASSLGVGETDTQYF,TGTGCCAGCAGCTTAGGGGTGGGAGAGACAGATACGCAGTATTTT
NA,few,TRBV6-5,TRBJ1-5,CASSYSKGHPQHF,TGTGCCAGCAGTTACTCGAAGGGTCACCCCCAGCATTTT
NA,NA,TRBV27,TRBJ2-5,CASTRRGTGGGETQYF,TGTGCCAGCACCCGTCGAGGAACAGGTGGAGGAGAGACCCAGTACTTC
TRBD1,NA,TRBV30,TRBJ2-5,CAWRQDRGPWAQYF,TGTGCCTGGAGGCAAGACAGGGGCCCATGGGCCCAGTACTTC
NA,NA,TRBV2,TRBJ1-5,CASSEALMGSLNHQPQHF,TGTGCCAGCAGTGAAGCGCTTATGGGCTCGCTCAATCATCAGCCCCAGCATTTT
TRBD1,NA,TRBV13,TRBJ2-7,CASSLEGTGGEQYF,TGTGCCAGCAGCTTAGAGGGGACAGGAGGCGAGCAGTACTTC
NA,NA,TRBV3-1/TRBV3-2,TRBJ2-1,CASSQVGSPYNEQFF,TGTGCCAGCAGCCAAGTTGGCTCCCCCTACAATGAGCAGTTCTTC
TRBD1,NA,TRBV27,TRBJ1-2,CASSSGTGAFWGYTF,TGTGCCAGCAGTTCCGGGACAGGGGCGTTCTGGGGCTACACCTTC
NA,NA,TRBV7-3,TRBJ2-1,CASSLRGDNEQFF,TGTGCCAGCAGCTTAAGGGGGGATAATGAGCAGTTCTTC
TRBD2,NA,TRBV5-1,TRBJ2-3,CASSSPGGLDTQYF,TGCGCCAGCAGCTCGCCGGGGGGGTTAGATACGCAGTATTTT
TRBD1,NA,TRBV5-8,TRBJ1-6,CASSFNRGNSPLHF,TGTGCCAGCAGTTTCAACAGGGGAAATTCACCCCTCCACTTT
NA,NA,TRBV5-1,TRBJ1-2,CASSFIIGGDYGYTF,TGCGCCAGCAGCTTTATAATAGGGGGGGACTATGGCTACACCTTC
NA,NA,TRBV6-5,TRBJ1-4,CASSSFFQVSGEKLFF,TGTGCCAGCAGTTCCTTTTTCCAGGTCTCTGGTGAAAAACTGTTTTTT
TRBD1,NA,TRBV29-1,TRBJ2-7,CSVVGTGGYEQYF,TGCAGCGTTGTAGGGACAGGGGGCTACGAGCAGTACTTC
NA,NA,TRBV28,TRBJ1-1,CASSLRQYMNTEAFF,TGTGCCAGCAGTTTAAGGCAGTACATGAACACTGAAGCTTTCTTT
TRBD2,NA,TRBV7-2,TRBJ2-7,CASSLYFSGSSSYEQYF,TGTGCCAGCAGCTTATACTTTAGCGGGAGTAGTTCCTACGAGCAGTACTTC
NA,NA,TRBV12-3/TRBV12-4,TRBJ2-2,CASRLEYTGELFF,TGTGCCAGCAGATTAGAATACACCGGGGAGCTGTTTTTT
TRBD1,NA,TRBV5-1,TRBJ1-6,CASKRTGADSPLHF,TGCGCCAGCAAAAGGACAGGGGCGGATTCACCCCTCCACTTT
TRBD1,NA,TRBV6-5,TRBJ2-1,CASRIRDSINEQFF,TGTGCCAGCAGAATCCGGGACAGTATTAATGAGCAGTTCTTC
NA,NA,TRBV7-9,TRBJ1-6,CASSLSSGPNSPLHF,TGTGCCAGCAGCTTATCCTCCGGGCCTAATTCACCCCTCCACTTT